This TCR beta chain is from a study of beta chain features in type 1 diabetes. Study-wide results and limits: All four CD4+ subsets of Type 1 diabetes patients contained TCRB CDR3s that were moderately but significantly shorter.

This clone was counted only a few times. Its matching antigen is unknown. CDR3 length equals 13 residues. Germline-derived CDR1 and CDR2 are KGHSH and LQKENI. V lost 8 bases and J 3 bases, leaving 11 bases between the germline ends. Each of the sorted populations had a purity greater than 95%. cDNA synthesis used the whole RNA isolate, giving expressed TCRB sequences. The data were produced by immunoSEQ multiplex PCR, yet TCRdb's version contains in-frame clones alone and is incomplete. The sample consists of approximately 140,000 clones, 7.5% to 9.5% of them appearing once. The chain employs TRBV18 and TRBJ1-5; no reliable D call. The origin of this receptor is a man younger than 45 with type 1 diabetes. Sequencing was carried out using central memory CD4+ T cells from blood. The CDR3 reads CASTPGINQPQHF. The CDR3 DNA is TGTGCCAGCACCCCGGGGATCAATCAGCCCCAGCATTTT.